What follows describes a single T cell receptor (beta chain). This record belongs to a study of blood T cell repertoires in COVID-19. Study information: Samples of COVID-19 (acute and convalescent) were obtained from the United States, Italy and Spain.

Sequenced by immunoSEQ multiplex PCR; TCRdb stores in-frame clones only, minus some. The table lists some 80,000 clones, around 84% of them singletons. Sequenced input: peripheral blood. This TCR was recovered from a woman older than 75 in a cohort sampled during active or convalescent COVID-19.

The CDR3 loop is CASSIWTRGSGANVLTF. DNA for the CDR3: TGTGCCAGTAGTATTTGGACACGAGGCTCTGGGGCCAACGTCCTGACTTTC. This chain uses TRBV19 with TRBJ2-6; a weak D match, TRBD1 (5 bases). The CDR3 length is 17 residues. The germline CDR1 and CDR2 sequences are LNHDA and SQIVND (reference sequence). The V end was cut by 3 bases, the J end by 0 bases, with 12 bases between.